This TCR beta chain was identified during a study of blood T cell repertoires in COVID-19. The overall study: Samples taken during acute and convalescent COVID-19 were collected in the United States, Italy and Spain. Sample material is recorded as cDNA or gDNA derived from T cells, B-cell-depleted T cells, or PBMCs.

TCRdb's table, derived via immunoSEQ multiplex PCR, lists solely in-frame clones and lacks some. This table has fewer than 200,000 clones, around 84% appearing once. V was cut by 7 bases and J by 9 bases, with 16 bases left in between. Germline CDR1 SNHLY, CDR2 FYNNEI. This CDR3 region has 13 residues. V usage is TRBV2 and J usage is TRBJ2-1; TRBD2 might be the D (6 bases). The receptor's source is a man aged 35-49 years with acute or convalescent COVID-19. The sample consisted of peripheral blood. CDR3 sequence reads: CASTPQRAGEQFF. The CDR3 DNA follows: TGTGCCAGCACCCCCCAGCGGGCGGGTGAGCAGTTCTTC. Full variable domain (rest looked up from reference TRBV2 and TRBJ2-1): EPEVTQTPSHQVTQMGQEVILRCVPISNHLYFYWYRQILGQKVEFLVSFYNNEISEKSEIFDDQFSVERPDGSNFTLKIRSTKLEDSAMYFCASTPQRAGEQFFGPGTRLTVL.